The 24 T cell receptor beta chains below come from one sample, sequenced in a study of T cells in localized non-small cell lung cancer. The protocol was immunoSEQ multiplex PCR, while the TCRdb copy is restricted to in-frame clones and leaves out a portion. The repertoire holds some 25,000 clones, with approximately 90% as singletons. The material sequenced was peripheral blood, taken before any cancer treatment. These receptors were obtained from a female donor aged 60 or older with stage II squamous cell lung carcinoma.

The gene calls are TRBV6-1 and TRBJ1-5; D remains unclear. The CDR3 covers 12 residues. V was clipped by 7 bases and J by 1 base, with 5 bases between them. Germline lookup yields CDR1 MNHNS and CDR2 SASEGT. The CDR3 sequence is CASTVSNQPQHF. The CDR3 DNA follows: TGTGCCAGCACGGTGAGCAATCAGCCCCAGCATTTT.

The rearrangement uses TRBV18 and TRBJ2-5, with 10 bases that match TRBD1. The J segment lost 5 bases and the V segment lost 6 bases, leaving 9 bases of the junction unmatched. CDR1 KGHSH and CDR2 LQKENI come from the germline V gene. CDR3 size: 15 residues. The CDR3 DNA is TGTGCCAGCTCCCAGGACAGGGGGTCTGTCGAGACCCAGTACTTC. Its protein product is CASSQDRGSVETQYF.

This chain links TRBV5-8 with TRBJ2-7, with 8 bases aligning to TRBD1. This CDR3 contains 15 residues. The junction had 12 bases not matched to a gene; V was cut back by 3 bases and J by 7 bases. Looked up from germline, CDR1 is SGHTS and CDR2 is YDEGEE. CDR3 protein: CASSYRTGPWGEQYF. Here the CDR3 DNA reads TGTGCCAGCAGCTACCGGACAGGGCCATGGGGGGAGCAGTACTTC.

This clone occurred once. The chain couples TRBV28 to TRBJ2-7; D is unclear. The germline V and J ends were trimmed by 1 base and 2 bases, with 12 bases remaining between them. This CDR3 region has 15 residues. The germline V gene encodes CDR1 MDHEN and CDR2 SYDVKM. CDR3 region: CASSLFGSRAYEQYF. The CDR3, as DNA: TGTGCCAGCAGTTTATTCGGCAGTAGGGCCTACGAGCAGTACTTC.

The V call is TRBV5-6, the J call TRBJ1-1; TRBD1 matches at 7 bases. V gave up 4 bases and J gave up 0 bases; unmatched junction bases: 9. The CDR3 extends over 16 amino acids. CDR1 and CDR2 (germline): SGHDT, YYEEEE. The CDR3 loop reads CASSLRTGVMNTEAFF. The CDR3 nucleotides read TGTGCCAGCAGCCTACGAACAGGGGTGATGAACACTGAAGCTTTCTTT.

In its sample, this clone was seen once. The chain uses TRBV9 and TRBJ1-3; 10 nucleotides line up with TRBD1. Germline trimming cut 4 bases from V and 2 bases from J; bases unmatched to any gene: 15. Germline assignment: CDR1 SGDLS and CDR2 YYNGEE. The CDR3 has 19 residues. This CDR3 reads CASSPRGDRGGLTGNTIYF. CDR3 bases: TGTGCCAGCAGCCCTAGAGGGGACAGGGGAGGTTTGACTGGAAACACCATATATTTT.

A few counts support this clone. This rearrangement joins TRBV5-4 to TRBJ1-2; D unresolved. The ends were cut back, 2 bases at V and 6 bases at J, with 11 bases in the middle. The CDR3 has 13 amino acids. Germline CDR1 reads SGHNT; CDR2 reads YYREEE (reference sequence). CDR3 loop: CASSFSKGDGYTF. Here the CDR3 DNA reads TGTGCCAGCAGCTTCTCGAAAGGTGATGGCTACACCTTC.

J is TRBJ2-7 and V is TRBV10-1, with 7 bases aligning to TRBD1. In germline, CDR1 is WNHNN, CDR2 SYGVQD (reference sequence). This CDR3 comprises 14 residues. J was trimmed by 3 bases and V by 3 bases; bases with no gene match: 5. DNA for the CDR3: TGCGCCAGCAGTGAATATACAGGGGACTACGAGCAGTACTTC. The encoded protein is CASSEYTGDYEQYF.

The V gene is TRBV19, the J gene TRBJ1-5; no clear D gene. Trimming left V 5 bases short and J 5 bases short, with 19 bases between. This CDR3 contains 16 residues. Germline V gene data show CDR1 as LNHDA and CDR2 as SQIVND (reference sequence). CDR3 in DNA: TGTGCCAGTAGTGTCCTGCCCGGACCGGATTATCAGCCCCAGCATTTT. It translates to CASSVLPGPDYQPQHF.

The CDR3 DNA follows: TGTGCCAGCAGCCAAGAGTGGAGCGGGGGGGAGTGGTCCTACGAGCAGTACTTC. Translating gives CASSQEWSGGEWSYEQYF. This chain connects TRBV4-2 to TRBJ2-7; TRBD2 matches 10 bases. CDR1 is LGHNA, CDR2 YNFKEQ, per germline. The V and J ends lost 0 bases and 1 base, in that order; junction bases with no gene match: 9. The CDR3 extends over 18 amino acids.

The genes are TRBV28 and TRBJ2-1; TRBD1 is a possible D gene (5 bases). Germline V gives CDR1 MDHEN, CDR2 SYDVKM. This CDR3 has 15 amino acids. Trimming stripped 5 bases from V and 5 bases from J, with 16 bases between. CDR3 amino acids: CASSPASGANNEQFF. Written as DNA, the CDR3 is TGTGCCAGCAGTCCGGCTAGTGGGGCTAACAATGAGCAGTTCTTC.

CDR3 in DNA: TGTGCCAGCTCAGTACAGGGGAACTCCTACAATGAGCAGTTCTTC. This sequence encodes CASSVQGNSYNEQFF. The V call is TRBV18, the J call TRBJ2-1; the match to TRBD1 covers 7 bases. The germline CDR1 and CDR2 sequences are KGHSH and LQKENI. With 5 bases clipped from V and 0 bases from J, the junction kept 4 bases outside the gene matches. The CDR3 spans 15 residues.

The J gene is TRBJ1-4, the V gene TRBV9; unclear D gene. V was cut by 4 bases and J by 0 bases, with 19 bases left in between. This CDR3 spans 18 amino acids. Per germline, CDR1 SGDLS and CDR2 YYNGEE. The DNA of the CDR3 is TGTGCCAGCAGCCCCCATCGGAACTCTAATCCAACTAATGAAAAACTGTTTTTT. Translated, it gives CASSPHRNSNPTNEKLFF.

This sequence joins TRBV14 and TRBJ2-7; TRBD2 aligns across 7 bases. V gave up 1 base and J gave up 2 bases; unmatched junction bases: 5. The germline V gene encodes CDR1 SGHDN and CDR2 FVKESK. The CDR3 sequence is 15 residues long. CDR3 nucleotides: TGTGCCAGCAGCCAAGGGGGCGGGAGCACCTACGAGCAGTACTTC. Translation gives CASSQGGGSTYEQYF.

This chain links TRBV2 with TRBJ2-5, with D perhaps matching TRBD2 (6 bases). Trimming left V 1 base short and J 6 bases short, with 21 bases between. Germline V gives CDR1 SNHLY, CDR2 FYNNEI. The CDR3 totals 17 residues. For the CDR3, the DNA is TGTGCCAGCAGTGAAGGGGGCGGGACCCTACTATCTAAGACCCAGTACTTC. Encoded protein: CASSEGGGTLLSKTQYF.

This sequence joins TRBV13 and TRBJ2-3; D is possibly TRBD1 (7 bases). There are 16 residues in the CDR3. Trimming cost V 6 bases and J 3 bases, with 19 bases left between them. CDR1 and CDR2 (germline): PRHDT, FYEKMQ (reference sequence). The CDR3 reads CASRDRRRGPTDTQYF. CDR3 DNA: TGTGCCAGCAGGGATCGGAGGAGGGGGCCAACAGATACGCAGTATTTT.

CDR3 loop: CASSLPPGTPPGETQYF. The CDR3 nucleotides read TGTGCCAGCAGCTTACCACCCGGGACACCTCCAGGAGAGACCCAGTACTTC. The V and J genes are TRBV7-9 and TRBJ2-5; a weak D match, TRBD1 (6 bases). V dropped 2 bases and J dropped 4 bases, with 20 bases sitting between them. The CDR3 extends over 17 amino acids. Germline CDR1 SEHNR, CDR2 FQNEAQ (reference sequence). The entire variable domain, with the rest obtained from reference TRBV7-9 and TRBJ2-5, is as follows: DTGVSQNPRHKITKRGQNVTFRCDPISEHNRLYWYRQTLGQGPEFLTYFQNEAQLEKSRLLSDRFSAERPKGSFSTLEIQRTEQGDSAMYLCASSLPPGTPPGETQYFGPGTRLLVL.

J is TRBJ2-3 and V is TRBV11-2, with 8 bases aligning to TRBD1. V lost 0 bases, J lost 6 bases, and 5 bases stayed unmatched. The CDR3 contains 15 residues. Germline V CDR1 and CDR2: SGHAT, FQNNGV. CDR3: CASSLEGRGRDTQYF. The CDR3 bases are TGTGCCAGCAGCTTAGAGGGCAGGGGGCGGGATACGCAGTATTTT.

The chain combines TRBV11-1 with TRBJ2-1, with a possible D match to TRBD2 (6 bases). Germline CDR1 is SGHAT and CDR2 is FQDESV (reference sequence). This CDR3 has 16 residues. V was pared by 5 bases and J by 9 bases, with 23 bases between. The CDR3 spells CASSPGPSRGLTEQFF. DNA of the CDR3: TGTGCCAGCAGCCCTGGCCCTTCGCGGGGCCTAACTGAGCAGTTCTTC.

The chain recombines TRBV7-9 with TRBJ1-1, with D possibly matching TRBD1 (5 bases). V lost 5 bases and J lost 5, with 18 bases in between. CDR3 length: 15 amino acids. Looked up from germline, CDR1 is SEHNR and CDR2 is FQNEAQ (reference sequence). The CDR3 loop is CASSPRPAGGTEAFF. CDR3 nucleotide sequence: TGTGCCAGCAGCCCACGCCCGGCCGGGGGTACTGAAGCTTTCTTT.

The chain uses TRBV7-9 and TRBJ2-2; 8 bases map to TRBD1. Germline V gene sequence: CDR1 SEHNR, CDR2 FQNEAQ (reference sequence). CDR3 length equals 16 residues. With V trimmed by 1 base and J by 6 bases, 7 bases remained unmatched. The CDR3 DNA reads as TGTGCCAGCAGCTTAGGAACGCAGGGGGCCGCCGGGGAGCTGTTTTTT. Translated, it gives CASSLGTQGAAGELFF.

CDR3 residues: CASSERGTQYTDTQYF. CDR3 bases: TGTGCCAGCAGTGAACGAGGGACACAGTACACAGATACGCAGTATTTT. V usage is TRBV25-1 and J usage is TRBJ2-3, with D perhaps TRBD1 (6 bases). This CDR3 region has 16 residues. CDR1 MGHDK and CDR2 SYGVNS come from the germline V gene. Deletions cut 2 bases from V and 2 bases from J, with 14 bases between.

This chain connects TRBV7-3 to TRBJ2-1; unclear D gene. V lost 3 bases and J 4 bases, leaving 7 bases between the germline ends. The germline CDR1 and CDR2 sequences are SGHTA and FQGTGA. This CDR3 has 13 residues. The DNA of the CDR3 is TGTGCCAGCAGCTTGGGCACATACAATGAGCAGTTCTTC. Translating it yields CASSLGTYNEQFF.

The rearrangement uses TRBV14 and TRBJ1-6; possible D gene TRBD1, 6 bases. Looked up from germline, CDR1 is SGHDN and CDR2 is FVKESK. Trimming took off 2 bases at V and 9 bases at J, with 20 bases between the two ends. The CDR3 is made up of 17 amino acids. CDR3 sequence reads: CASSQSLAGGWGSPLHF. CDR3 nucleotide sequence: TGTGCCAGCAGCCAAAGCCTCGCGGGGGGCTGGGGTTCACCCCTCCACTTT.